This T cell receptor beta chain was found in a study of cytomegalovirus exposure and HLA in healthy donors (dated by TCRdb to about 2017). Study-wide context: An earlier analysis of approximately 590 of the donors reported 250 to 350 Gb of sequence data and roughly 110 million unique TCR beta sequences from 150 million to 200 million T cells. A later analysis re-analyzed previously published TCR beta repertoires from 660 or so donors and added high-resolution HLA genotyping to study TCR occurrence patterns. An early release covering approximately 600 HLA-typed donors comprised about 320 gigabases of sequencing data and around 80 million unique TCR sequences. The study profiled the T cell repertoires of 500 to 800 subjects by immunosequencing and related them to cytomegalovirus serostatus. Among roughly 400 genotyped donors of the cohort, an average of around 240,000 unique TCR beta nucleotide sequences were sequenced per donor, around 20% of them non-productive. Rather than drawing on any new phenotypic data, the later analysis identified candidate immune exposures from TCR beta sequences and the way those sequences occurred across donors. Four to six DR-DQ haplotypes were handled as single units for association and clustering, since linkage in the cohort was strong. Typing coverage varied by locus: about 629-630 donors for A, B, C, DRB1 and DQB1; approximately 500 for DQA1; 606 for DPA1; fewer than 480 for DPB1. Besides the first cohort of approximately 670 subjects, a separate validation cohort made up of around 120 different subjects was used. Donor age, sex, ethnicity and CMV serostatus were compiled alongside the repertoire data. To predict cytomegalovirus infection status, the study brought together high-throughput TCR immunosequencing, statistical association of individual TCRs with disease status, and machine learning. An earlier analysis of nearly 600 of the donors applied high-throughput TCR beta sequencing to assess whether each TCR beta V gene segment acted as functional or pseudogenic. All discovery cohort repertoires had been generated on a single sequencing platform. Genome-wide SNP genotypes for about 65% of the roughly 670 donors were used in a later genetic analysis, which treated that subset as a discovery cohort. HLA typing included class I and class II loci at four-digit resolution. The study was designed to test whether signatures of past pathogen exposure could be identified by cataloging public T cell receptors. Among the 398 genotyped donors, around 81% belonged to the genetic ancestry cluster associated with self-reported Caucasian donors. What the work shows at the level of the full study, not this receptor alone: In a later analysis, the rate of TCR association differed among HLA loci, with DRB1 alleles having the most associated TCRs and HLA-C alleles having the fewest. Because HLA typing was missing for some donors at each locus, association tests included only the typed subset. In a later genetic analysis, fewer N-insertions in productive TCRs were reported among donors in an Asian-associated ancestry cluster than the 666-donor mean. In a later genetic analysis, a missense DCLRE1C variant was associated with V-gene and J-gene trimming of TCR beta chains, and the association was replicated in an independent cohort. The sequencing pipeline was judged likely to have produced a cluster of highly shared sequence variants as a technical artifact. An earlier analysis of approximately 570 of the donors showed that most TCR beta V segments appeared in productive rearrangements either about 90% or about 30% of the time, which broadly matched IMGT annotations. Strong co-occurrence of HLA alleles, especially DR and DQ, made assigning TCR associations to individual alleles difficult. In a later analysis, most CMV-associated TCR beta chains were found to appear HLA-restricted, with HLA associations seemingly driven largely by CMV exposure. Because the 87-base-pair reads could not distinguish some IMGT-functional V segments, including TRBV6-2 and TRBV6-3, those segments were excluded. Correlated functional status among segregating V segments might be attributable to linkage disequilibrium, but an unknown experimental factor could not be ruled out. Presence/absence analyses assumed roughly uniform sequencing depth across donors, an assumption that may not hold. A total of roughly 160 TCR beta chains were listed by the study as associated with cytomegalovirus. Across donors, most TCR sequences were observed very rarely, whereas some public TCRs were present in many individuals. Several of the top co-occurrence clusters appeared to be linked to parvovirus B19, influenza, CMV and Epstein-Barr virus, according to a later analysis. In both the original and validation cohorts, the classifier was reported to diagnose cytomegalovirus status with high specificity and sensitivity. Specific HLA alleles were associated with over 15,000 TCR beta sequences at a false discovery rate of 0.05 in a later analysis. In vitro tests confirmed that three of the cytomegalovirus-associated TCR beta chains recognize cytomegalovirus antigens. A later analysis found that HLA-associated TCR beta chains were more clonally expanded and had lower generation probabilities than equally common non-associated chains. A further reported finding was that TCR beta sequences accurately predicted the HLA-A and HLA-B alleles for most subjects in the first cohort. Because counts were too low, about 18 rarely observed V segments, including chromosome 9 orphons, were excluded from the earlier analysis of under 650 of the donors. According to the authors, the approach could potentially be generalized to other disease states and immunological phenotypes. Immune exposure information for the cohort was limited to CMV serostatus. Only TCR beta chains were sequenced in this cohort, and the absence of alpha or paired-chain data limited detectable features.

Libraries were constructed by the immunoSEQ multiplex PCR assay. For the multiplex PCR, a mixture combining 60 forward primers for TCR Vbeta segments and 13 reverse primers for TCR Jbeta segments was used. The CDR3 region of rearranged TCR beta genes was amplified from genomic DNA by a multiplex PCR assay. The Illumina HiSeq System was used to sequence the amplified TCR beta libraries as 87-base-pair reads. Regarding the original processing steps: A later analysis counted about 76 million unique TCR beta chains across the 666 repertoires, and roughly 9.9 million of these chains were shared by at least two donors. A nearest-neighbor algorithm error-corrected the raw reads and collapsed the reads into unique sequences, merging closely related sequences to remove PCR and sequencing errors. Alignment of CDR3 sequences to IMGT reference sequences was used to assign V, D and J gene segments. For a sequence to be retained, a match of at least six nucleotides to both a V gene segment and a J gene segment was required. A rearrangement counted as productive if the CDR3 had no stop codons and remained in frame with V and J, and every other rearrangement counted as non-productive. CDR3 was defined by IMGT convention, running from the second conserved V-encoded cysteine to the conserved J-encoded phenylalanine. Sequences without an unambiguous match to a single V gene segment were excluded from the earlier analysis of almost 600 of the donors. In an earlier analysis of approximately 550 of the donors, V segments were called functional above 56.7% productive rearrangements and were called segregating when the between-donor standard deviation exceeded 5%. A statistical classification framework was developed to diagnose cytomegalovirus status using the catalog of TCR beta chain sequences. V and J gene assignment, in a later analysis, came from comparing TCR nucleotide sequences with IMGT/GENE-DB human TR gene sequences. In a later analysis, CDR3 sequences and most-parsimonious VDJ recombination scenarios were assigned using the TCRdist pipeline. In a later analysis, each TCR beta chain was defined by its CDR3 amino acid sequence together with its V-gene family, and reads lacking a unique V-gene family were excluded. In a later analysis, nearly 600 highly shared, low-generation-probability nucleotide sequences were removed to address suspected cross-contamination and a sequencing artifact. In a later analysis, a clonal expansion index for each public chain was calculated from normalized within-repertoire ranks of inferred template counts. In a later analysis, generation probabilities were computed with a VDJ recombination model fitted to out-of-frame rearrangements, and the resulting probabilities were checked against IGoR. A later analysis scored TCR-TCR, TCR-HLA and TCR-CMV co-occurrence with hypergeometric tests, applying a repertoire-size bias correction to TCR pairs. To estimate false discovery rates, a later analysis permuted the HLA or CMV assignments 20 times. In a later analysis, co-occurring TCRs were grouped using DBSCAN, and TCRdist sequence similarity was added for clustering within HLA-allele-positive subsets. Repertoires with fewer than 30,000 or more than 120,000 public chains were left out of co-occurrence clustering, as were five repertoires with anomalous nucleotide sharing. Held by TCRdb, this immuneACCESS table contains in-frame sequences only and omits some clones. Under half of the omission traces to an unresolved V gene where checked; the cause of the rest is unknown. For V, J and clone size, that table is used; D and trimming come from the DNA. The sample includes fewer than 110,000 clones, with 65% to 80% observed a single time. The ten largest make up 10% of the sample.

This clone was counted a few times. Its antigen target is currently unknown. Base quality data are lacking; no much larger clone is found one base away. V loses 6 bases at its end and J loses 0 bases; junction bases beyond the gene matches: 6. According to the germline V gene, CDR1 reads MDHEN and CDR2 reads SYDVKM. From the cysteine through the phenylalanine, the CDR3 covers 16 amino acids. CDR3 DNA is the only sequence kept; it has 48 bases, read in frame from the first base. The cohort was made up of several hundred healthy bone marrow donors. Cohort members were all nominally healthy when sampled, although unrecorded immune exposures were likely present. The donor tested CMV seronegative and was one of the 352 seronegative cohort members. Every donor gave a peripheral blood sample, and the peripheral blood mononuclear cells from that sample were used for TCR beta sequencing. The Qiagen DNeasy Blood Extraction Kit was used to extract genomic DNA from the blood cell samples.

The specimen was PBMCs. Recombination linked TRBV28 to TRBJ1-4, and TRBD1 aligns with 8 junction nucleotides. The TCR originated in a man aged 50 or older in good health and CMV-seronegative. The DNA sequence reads TGTGCCAGCAGGTCCCCGGGACAGGCAACTAATGAAAAACTGTTTTTT. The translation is CASRSPGQATNEKLFF.